This T cell receptor (beta chain) is from a study of OX40 agonist ivuxolimab in advanced cancers. About the research overall: Subjects had a mean age of 60 years, with a range of 23 to 79; around 80% were male. Participants could have had prior anti-PD-1, anti-PD-L1 or anti-CTLA-4 therapy, and approximately 37% had some. One hepatocellular carcinoma and a couple of cutaneous melanoma patients partially responded.

Generated by immunoSEQ multiplex PCR, the TCRdb table keeps only in-frame clones and is missing some. Here the sample spans some 68,000 clones, approximately 83% being singletons. The study sampled blood at baseline, cycle 4 day 1, and cycle 7 day 1. The germline CDR1 and CDR2 sequences are KGHSH and LQKENI. Trimming cost V 0 bases and J 0 bases, with 10 bases left between them. The CDR3 length is 16 residues. Source: CD4+ or CD8+ T cells sorted from blood, taken in a trial of the OX40 agonist ivuxolimab. The gene calls are TRBV18 and TRBJ2-3; TRBD1 might be the D (6 bases). This clonotype was sampled from an adult with an advanced solid tumor such as melanoma, head and neck, liver or kidney cancer. The CDR3 loop reads CASSPPWTVSTDTQYF. For the CDR3, the DNA is TGTGCCAGCTCACCACCGTGGACAGTTAGCACAGATACGCAGTATTTT.